This TCR beta chain was sequenced in a study of T-cell memory formation after mild COVID-19. In the case of this clonotype: Antigen unknown.

General study points: Among clones contracting day 15 to 85, CD4/CD8 was balanced, whereas later expanders leaned CD4+.

Trimming took off 3 bases at V and 3 bases at J, with 15 bases between the two ends. Germline V gene lookup returns CDR1 DFQATT and CDR2 SNEGSKA (reference sequence). This CDR3 region has 14 residues. TCR alpha and TCR beta cDNA libraries with sample barcodes and UMIs came from 5'RACE using constant-segment primers. TCRdb reprocessed the 5' RACE reads via MiXCR and lists one record per CDR3 protein. Of a few hundred thousand distinct CDR3 sequences listed, less than 25% are singletons. The material sequenced was PBMCs or a T cell subset sorted from them (not recorded which). V and J are TRBV20-1 and TRBJ2-7, with a tentative D call TRBD2 (6 bases). The receptor's source is a man aged 18 to 29 who had mild COVID-19 (a few samples of this study predate the infection). Cell type and time point are not known. The CDR3 protein is CSARFPSGHYEQYF. DNA for the CDR3: TGCAGTGCTAGGTTTCCGAGCGGGCACTACGAGCAGTACTTC.